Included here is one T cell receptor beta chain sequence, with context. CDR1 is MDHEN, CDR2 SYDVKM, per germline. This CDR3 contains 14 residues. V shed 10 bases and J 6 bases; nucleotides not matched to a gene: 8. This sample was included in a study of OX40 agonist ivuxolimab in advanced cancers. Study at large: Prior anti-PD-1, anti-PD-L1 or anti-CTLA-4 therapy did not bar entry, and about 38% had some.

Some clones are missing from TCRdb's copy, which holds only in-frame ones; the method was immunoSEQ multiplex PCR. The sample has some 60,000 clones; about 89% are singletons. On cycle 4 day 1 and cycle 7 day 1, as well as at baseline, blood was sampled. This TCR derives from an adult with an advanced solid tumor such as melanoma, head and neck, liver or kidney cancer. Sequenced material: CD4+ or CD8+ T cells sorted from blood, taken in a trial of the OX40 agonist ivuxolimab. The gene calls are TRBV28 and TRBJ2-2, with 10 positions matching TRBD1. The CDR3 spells CATSGTGDSGELFF. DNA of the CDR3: TGTGCCACCTCCGGGACAGGGGATTCCGGGGAGCTGTTTTTT.